Below, 29 T cell receptor beta chains from the same sample are listed, as sequenced in a study of T-cell reconstitution after alpha-beta-depleted transplantation in children. As it was prepared, the TCRbeta library received unique molecular identifiers. Using its own MiXCR run on the PCR reads, TCRdb lists one record per CDR3 protein. The sample yields approximately 630,000 distinct CDR3 sequences, about 12% seen once. Source: PBMCs, taken before TCRalphabeta/CD19-depleted stem cell transplant. All receptors come from a girl aged 2-10 years with congenital amegakaryocytic thrombocytopenia, due to receive a stem cell transplant.

The V and J genes are TRBV10-3 and TRBJ2-5; TRBD2 agrees at 10 bases. This CDR3 is 14 amino acids long. J was trimmed by 5 bases and V by 0 bases; bases with no gene match: 0. Germline V gene data show CDR1 as ENHRY and CDR2 as SYGVKD. The CDR3 region is CAISESTSGETQYF. The CDR3 DNA sequence: TGTGCCATCAGTGAGTCGACTAGCGGGGAGACCCAGTACTTC.

A few counts support this clonotype. This CDR3 reads CASSALARPQHF. The CDR3 DNA sequence: TGTGCCAGCAGCGCGCTCGCCAGGCCCCAGCATTTT. The genes are TRBV12-3 or TRBV12-4 and TRBJ1-5; D ambiguous. The CDR3 sequence is 12 residues long. Trimming pared 6 bases from V and 9 bases from J, leaving 12 bases between.

There are many counts of this clonotype. The genes are TRBV28 and TRBJ2-5; no reliable D call. Trimming stripped 3 bases from V and 3 bases from J, with 11 bases between. Germline CDR1 MDHEN, CDR2 SYDVKM. The CDR3 extends over 14 amino acids. Written as DNA, the CDR3 is TGTGCCAGCAGTTTCTGGAACGGCGAAGAGACCCAGTACTTC. It yields the protein CASSFWNGEETQYF.

This clonotype has at least ten counts. The chain links TRBV12-3 or TRBV12-4 to TRBJ2-1; D not resolved. V shed 1 base and J shed 6 bases, with 10 bases lying between them. The CDR3 covers 14 residues. This CDR3 is CASSLESRPNEQFF. The DNA of the CDR3 is TGTGCCAGCAGTTTAGAGTCTCGTCCCAATGAGCAGTTCTTC.

This clonotype has a handful of counts. The gene calls are TRBV10-3 and TRBJ2-7; 11 bases are a match to TRBD2. The CDR3 spans 14 residues. Germline V gives CDR1 ENHRY, CDR2 SYGVKD. Trimming removed 5 bases from V and 4 bases from J; junction bases left unmatched: 4. CDR3 nucleotides: TGTGCCATCAGTTCTAGCGGGAGGCCTTACGAGCAGTACTTC. Its translation: CAISSSGRPYEQYF.

This clonotype was detected a few times. This chain connects TRBV6-6 to TRBJ1-5; TRBD1 is a possible D gene (6 bases). Germline CDR1 reads MNHNY; CDR2 reads SVGAGI (reference sequence). V was shortened by 11 bases and J by 1 base, with 12 bases between the two germline ends. The CDR3 runs 13 residues. The chain's CDR3 is CAGDIESNQPQHF. CDR3 in DNA: TGTGCCGGGGACATAGAGAGCAATCAGCCCCAGCATTTT.

This clonotype was found a few times. V gene TRBV5-1 combines with J gene TRBJ1-1; unclear D gene. The CDR3 extends over 15 amino acids. Germline V gene lookup returns CDR1 SGHRS and CDR2 YFSETQ. The germline V and J ends were trimmed by 7 bases and 0 bases, with 16 bases remaining between them. The CDR3 spells CASRSTHSVNTEAFF. The CDR3 DNA is TGCGCCAGCCGCTCTACTCATTCGGTGAACACTGAAGCTTTCTTT.

This clonotype appeared many times. The chain couples TRBV29-1 to TRBJ1-5, with D maybe TRBD1 (5 bases). V lost 4 bases, J lost 9 bases, and 16 bases lay in between. Germline V gives CDR1 SQVTM, CDR2 ANQGSEA. The CDR3 length is 13 residues. In nucleotides, the CDR3 is TGCAGCGTTGGGCAAGGGGACGGGTTGCCCCAGCATTTT. This encodes CSVGQGDGLPQHF.

The V call is TRBV5-1, the J call TRBJ2-1, with D hard to call. CDR3 length: 13 amino acids. The ends were cut back, 0 bases at V and 5 bases at J, with 6 bases in the middle. The germline CDR1 and CDR2 sequences are SGHRS and YFSETQ. CDR3 sequence reads: CASSLDTHNEQFF. The CDR3 nucleotides read TGCGCCAGCAGCTTGGACACTCACAATGAGCAGTTCTTC.

There are many counts of this clonotype. The rearrangement joins TRBV5-8 to TRBJ1-4; 9 bases map to TRBD1. Looked up from germline, CDR1 is SGHTS and CDR2 is YDEGEE. Trimming at V came to 3 bases and at J to 8 bases, leaving 5 bases not matched to a gene. The CDR3 spans 14 residues. The CDR3: CASSSTGGSEKLFF. The CDR3 nucleotides read TGTGCCAGCAGCTCGACAGGGGGTTCCGAAAAACTGTTTTTT. The full variable domain, in which reference TRBV5-8 and TRBJ1-4 provide the parts outside the CDR3, is EAGVTQSPTHLIKTRGQQATLRCSPISGHTSVYWYQQALGLGLQFLLWYDEGEERNRGNFPPRFSGRQFPNYSSELNVNALELEDSALYLCASSSTGGSEKLFFGSGTQLSVL.

The table lists this clonotype with many counts. The chain combines TRBV5-1 with TRBJ1-1; no reliable D call. V lost 4 bases and J 3 bases, leaving 16 bases between the germline ends. CDR1 SGHRS and CDR2 YFSETQ come from the germline V gene. This CDR3 is 15 amino acids long. This chain's CDR3 is CASSRGDVRYTEAFF. CDR3 coding DNA: TGCGCCAGCAGCCGCGGGGATGTACGGTACACTGAAGCTTTCTTT.

The genes are TRBV20-1 and TRBJ1-5; 9 bases are shared with TRBD1. Germline V CDR1 and CDR2: DFQATT, SNEGSKA (reference sequence). J gave up 6 bases and V 2 bases, and 8 bases lay outside the gene matches. This CDR3 has 15 amino acids. The CDR3: CSARTTGGEGQPQHF. CDR3 nucleotides: TGCAGTGCTAGAACTACAGGGGGCGAAGGTCAGCCCCAGCATTTT.

This clonotype was recorded many times. The chain carries TRBV29-1 and TRBJ2-2; D not resolved. Germline V gene data show CDR1 as SQVTM and CDR2 as ANQGSEA. Trimming cost V 5 bases and J 8 bases, with 15 bases left between them. CDR3 length: 13 amino acids. DNA of the CDR3: TGCAGCGTTACCACCCTGGGTGCTGGGGAGCTGTTTTTT. Its protein product is CSVTTLGAGELFF.

This clonotype was observed many times. The rearrangement links TRBV10-2 to TRBJ2-7, with 9 bases fitting TRBD2. V lost 5 bases, J lost 1 base, and 6 bases stayed unmatched. CDR3 length: 15 residues. The germline CDR1 and CDR2 sequences are WSHSY and SAAADI. This CDR3 reads CASSYAGGPSYEQYF. The CDR3 bases are TGCGCCAGCAGTTACGCGGGAGGGCCATCCTACGAGCAGTACTTC.

In its sample, this clonotype was seen many times. CDR3 coding DNA: TGTGCCACCAGTGAGACAGGGTATGGCTACACCTTC. This translates into CATSETGYGYTF. The chain recombines TRBV24-1 with TRBJ1-2, with TRBD1 matching over 7 bases. The junction had 0 bases not matched to a gene; V was cut back by 4 bases and J by 5 bases. Germline V lookup: CDR1 KGHDR, CDR2 SFDVKD. This CDR3 region has 12 residues.

J is TRBJ1-1 and V is TRBV7-8; D is possibly TRBD1 (5 bases). Germline V lookup: CDR1 SGHVS, CDR2 FQNEAQ. This CDR3 comprises 15 residues. V was shortened by 0 bases and J by 2 bases, with 10 bases between the two germline ends. CDR3 amino acids: CASSLARDRNTEAFF. The DNA for the CDR3 is TGTGCCAGCAGCTTAGCCCGAGACAGAAACACTGAAGCTTTCTTT.

This clonotype was seen ten or more times. The CDR3 DNA sequence: TGTGCCACCCAGGCGGGGCCCTACAATGAGCAGTTCTTC. Its protein product is CATQAGPYNEQFF. The chain combines TRBV24-1 with TRBJ2-1, with D possibly matching TRBD2 (6 bases). V was trimmed by 9 bases and J by 2 bases, leaving 10 bases between them. CDR1 KGHDR and CDR2 SFDVKD come from the germline V gene. The CDR3 extends over 13 amino acids.

At least ten counts were recorded for this clonotype. The chain uses TRBV12-3 or TRBV12-4 and TRBJ1-1; D uncertain. This CDR3 contains 14 residues. V was cut by 6 bases and J by 0 bases, with 11 bases left in between. The chain's CDR3 is CASSRRDLNTEAFF. In DNA form, the CDR3 reads TGTGCCAGCAGCCGGAGAGATCTGAACACTGAAGCTTTCTTT.

The chain uses TRBV12-3 or TRBV12-4 and TRBJ2-7, with 7 bases fitting TRBD2. The CDR3 has 15 residues. V lost 8 bases and J lost 2; bases outside the gene matches: 12. This CDR3 is CASALVGEGTYEQYF. The CDR3 nucleotides are TGTGCCAGCGCCCTTGTGGGGGAGGGAACCTACGAGCAGTACTTC.

This clonotype was observed a few times. DNA for the CDR3: TGTGCCAGCAGCCACGGAGGGGATTACGAGCAGTACTTC. Translating it yields CASSHGGDYEQYF. This chain connects TRBV3-1 to TRBJ2-7; weak D call: TRBD2 (6 bases). This CDR3 is built from 13 residues. CDR1 and CDR2 (germline): LGHDT, YNNKEL (reference sequence). The V end was cut by 3 bases, the J end by 4 bases, with 10 bases between.

This clonotype was seen ten or more times. The J gene is TRBJ2-5, the V gene TRBV6-1, with D tentatively TRBD1 (5 bases). Trimming left V 6 bases short and J 5 bases short, with 13 bases between. Germline CDR1 MNHNS, CDR2 SASEGT. This CDR3 contains 13 residues. CDR3 nucleotide sequence: TGTGCCAGCAGCCAGGGTAGGACGGAGACCCAGTACTTC. Its protein is CASSQGRTETQYF.

The V gene is TRBV7-6, the J gene TRBJ2-3, with D unresolved. The CDR3 contains 15 residues. CDR1 and CDR2 (germline): SGHVS, FNYEAQ. Trimming pared 3 bases from V and 3 bases from J, leaving 13 bases between. The chain's CDR3 is CASSFLADLTDTQYF. The CDR3 DNA reads as TGTGCCAGCAGCTTTCTTGCGGATCTTACAGATACGCAGTATTTT.

This clonotype was counted ten times or more. The genes are TRBV12-5 and TRBJ1-5; D not resolved. The CDR3 totals 17 residues. V was clipped by 1 base and J by 3 bases, with 16 bases between them. Germline V CDR1 and CDR2: LGHNT, FRNRAP. The CDR3 region is CASGLARRWSDNQPQHF. The CDR3 nucleotides read TGTGCTAGTGGTTTGGCCCGACGGTGGTCTGACAATCAGCCCCAGCATTTT. Full variable domain (missing parts from reference TRBV12-5 and TRBJ1-5): DARVTQTPRHKVTEMGQEVTMRCQPILGHNTVFWYRQTMMQGLELLAYFRNRAPLDDSGMPKDRFSAEMPDATLATLKIQPSEPRDSAVYFCASGLARRWSDNQPQHFGDGTRLSIL.

This clonotype was picked up many times. The V call is TRBV20-1, the J call TRBJ1-1, with TRBD1 matching 8 bases. The V gene's germline CDR1 is DFQATT and CDR2 SNEGSKA (reference sequence). This CDR3 spans 13 amino acids. Trimming took 5 bases from V and 0 from J; bases not matched to a gene: 2. The chain's CDR3 is CSARGQVNTEAFF. For the CDR3, the DNA is TGCAGTGCTCGGGGACAGGTGAACACTGAAGCTTTCTTT.

This clonotype appeared many times. V is TRBV5-1 and J is TRBJ2-2; TRBD1 matches 7 bases. Germline trimming cut 4 bases from V and 2 bases from J; bases unmatched to any gene: 5. The V gene's germline CDR1 is SGHRS and CDR2 YFSETQ. This CDR3 comprises 15 residues. In DNA, the CDR3 is TGCGCCAGCAGCCGCGGACAGGCAAACACCGGGGAGCTGTTTTTT. Protein product: CASSRGQANTGELFF.

This clonotype has at least ten counts. J is TRBJ1-2 and V is TRBV5-1; the D is unclear. V was shortened by 3 bases and J by 8 bases, with 20 bases between the two germline ends. There are 15 residues in the CDR3. Germline CDR1 is SGHRS and CDR2 is YFSETQ. DNA for the CDR3: TGCGCCAGCAGCTCCCTTAAGGGTGCGCAAGGCGGCTACACCTTC. Protein: CASSSLKGAQGGYTF.

Many counts were recorded for this clonotype. The chain recombines TRBV29-1 with TRBJ2-2, with D perhaps TRBD2 (6 bases). CDR1 and CDR2 (germline): SQVTM, ANQGSEA. CDR3 size: 15 residues. The V gene lost 4 bases and the J gene lost 4 bases, with 16 bases spanning the gap. The chain's CDR3 is CSVGRRGDFTGELFF. The CDR3 DNA reads TGCAGCGTTGGAAGGAGGGGCGATTTCACCGGGGAGCTGTTTTTT.

This chain joins TRBV11-1 and TRBJ2-1; 12 nucleotides line up with TRBD2. CDR1 is SGHAT and CDR2 is FQDESV in the germline V gene (reference sequence). The trim removed 5 bases at V and 0 bases at J, leaving 8 bases unmatched. There are 18 residues in the CDR3. CDR3 amino acids: CASSQTSGRSPSYNEQFF. The CDR3 DNA follows: TGTGCCAGCAGCCAAACTAGCGGGAGGTCCCCCTCCTACAATGAGCAGTTCTTC.

This clonotype was observed a few times. V and J are TRBV5-1 and TRBJ2-1, with 9 nucleotides matching TRBD1. Germline values: CDR1 SGHRS, CDR2 YFSETQ. Trimming cost V 4 bases and J 8 bases; bases outside gene matches: 7. The CDR3 is 14 residues long. CDR3 region: CASSLGQGRDEQFF. Written as DNA, the CDR3 is TGCGCCAGCAGCCTGGGACAGGGAAGGGATGAGCAGTTCTTC.